This T cell receptor (beta chain) was recovered during a study of blood T cell repertoires in COVID-19. For the study at large: From T cells, B-cell-depleted T cells, or PBMCs came the material, which was cDNA or gDNA.

Profiled with immunoSEQ multiplex PCR; TCRdb holds only in-frame clones, not every one. The sample has approximately 300,000 clones, 90% seen once. Exposed volunteers were people who met a COVID-19 case within 2 weeks before study entry. The CDR3 has 18 residues. Germline assignment: CDR1 KGHSH and CDR2 LQKENI. V trimming: 3 bases; J trimming: 9 bases; junction bases outside the gene matches: 13. Material: PBMCs or T cells enriched from blood (not recorded which). The source of this sequence is a woman in her twenties or thirties who had been exposed to COVID-19. V usage is TRBV18 and J usage is TRBJ1-6; 11 bases match TRBD1. This CDR3 reads CASSPEDRGHLQGSPLHF. The CDR3 nucleotides read TGTGCCAGCTCACCTGAGGACAGGGGGCATTTACAAGGTTCACCCCTCCACTTT. The full variable domain, its missing parts supplied by reference TRBV18 and TRBJ1-6, is NAGVMQNPRHLVRRRGQEARLRCSPMKGHSHVYWYRQLPEEGLKFMVYLQKENIIDESGMPKERFSAEFPKEGPSILRIQQVVRGDSAAYFCASSPEDRGHLQGSPLHFGNGTRLTVT.